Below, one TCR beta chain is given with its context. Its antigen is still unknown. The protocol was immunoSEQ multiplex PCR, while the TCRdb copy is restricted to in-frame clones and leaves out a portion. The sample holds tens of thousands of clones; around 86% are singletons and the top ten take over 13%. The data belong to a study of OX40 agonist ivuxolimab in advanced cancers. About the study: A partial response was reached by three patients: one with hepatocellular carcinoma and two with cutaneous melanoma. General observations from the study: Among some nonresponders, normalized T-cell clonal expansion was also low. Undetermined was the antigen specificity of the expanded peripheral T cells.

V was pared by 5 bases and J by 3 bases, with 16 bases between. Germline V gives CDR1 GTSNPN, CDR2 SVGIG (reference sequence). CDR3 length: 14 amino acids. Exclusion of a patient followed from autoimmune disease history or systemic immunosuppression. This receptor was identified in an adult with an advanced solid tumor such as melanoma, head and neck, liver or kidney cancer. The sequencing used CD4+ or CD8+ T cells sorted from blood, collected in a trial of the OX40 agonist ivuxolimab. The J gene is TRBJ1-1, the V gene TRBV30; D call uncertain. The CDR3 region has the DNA TGTGCCTGGGGTGCTCGGCAGATCTACACTGAAGCTTTCTTT. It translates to CAWGARQIYTEAFF.